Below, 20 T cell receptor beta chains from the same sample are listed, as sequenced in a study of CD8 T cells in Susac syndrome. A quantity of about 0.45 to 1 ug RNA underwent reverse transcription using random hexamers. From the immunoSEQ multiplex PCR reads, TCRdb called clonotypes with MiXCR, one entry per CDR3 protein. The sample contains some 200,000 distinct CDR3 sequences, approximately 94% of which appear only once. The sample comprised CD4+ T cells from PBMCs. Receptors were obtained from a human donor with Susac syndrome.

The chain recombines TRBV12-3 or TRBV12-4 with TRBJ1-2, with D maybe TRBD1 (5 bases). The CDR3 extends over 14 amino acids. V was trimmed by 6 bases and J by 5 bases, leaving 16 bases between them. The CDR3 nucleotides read TGTGCCAGCAGCCAACAGGTTTGGGGATATGGCTACACCTTC. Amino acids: CASSQQVWGYGYTF.

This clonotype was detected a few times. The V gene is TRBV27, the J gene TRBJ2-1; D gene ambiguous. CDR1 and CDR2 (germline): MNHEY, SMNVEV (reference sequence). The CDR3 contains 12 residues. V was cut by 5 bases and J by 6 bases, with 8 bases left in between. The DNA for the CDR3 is TGTGCCAGCAGTCAGGACCTCAATGAGCAGTTCTTC. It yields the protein CASSQDLNEQFF.

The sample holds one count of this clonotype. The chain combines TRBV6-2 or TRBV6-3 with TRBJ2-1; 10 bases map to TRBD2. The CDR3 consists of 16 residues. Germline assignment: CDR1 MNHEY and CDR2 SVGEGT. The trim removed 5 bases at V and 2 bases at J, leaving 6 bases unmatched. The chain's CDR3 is CASSPLAGGTYNEQFF. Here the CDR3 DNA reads TGTGCCAGCAGTCCATTAGCGGGGGGAACCTACAATGAGCAGTTCTTC.

CDR3 in amino acids: CASSPSSYNEQFF. The CDR3 DNA sequence: TGTGCCAGCAGTCCCAGCTCCTACAATGAGCAGTTCTTC. The chain couples TRBV12-3 or TRBV12-4 to TRBJ2-1, with D hard to call. V was shortened by 5 bases and J by 0 bases, with 5 bases between the two germline ends. This CDR3 has 13 residues.

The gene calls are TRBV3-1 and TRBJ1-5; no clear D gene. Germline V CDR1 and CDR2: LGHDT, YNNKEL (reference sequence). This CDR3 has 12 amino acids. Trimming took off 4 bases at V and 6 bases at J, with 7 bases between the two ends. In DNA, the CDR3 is TGTGCCAGCAGCCTAGGGTTTCAGCCCCAGCATTTT. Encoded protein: CASSLGFQPQHF.

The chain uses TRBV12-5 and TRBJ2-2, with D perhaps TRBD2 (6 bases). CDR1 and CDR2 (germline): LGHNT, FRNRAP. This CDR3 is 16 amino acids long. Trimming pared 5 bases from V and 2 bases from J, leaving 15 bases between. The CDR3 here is CASGRSTGLNTGELFF. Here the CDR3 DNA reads TGTGCTAGTGGTAGGAGCACAGGACTAAACACCGGGGAGCTGTTTTTT. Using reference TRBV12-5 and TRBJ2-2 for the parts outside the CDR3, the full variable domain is DARVTQTPRHKVTEMGQEVTMRCQPILGHNTVFWYRQTMMQGLELLAYFRNRAPLDDSGMPKDRFSAEMPDATLATLKIQPSEPRDSAVYFCASGRSTGLNTGELFFGEGSRLTVL.

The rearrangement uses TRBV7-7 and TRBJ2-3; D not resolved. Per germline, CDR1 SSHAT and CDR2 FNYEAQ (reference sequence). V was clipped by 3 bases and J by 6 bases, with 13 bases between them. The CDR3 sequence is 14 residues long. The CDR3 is CASSFSVVLDTQYF. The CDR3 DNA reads TGTGCCAGCAGCTTTTCTGTAGTTTTGGATACGCAGTATTTT.

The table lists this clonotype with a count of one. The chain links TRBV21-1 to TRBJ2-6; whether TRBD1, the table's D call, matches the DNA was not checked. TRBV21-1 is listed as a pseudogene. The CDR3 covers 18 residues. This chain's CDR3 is CASSNRDREATGANVLTF. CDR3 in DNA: TGTGCCAGCAGCAACCGGGACAGGGAGGCTACTGGGGCCAACGTCCTGACTTTC.

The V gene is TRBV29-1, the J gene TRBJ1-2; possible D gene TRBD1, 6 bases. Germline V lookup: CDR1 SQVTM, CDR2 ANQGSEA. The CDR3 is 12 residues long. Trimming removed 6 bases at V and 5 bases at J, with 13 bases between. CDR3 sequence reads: CSVQGIFYGYTF. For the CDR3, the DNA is TGCAGCGTACAGGGTATATTTTATGGCTACACCTTC.

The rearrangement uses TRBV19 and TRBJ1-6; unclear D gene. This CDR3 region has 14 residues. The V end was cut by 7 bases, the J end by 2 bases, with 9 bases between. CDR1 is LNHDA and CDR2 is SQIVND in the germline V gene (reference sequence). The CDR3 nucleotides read TGTGCCAGTAAGGACGCGACCTATAATTCACCCCTCCACTTT. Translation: CASKDATYNSPLHF.

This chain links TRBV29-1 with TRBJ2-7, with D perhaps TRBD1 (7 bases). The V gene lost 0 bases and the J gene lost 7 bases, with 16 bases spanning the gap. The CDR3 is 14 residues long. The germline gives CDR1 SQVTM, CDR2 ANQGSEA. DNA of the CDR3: TGCAGCGTTGAAGATCGGTCCAGGGGGGAAGAGCAGTACTTC. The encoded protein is CSVEDRSRGEEQYF.

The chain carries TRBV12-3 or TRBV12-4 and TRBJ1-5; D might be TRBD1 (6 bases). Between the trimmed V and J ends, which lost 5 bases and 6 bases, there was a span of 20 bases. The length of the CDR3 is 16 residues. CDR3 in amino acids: CASSPTTGRGSQPQHF. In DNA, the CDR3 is TGTGCCAGCAGTCCCACGACAGGTCGTGGAAGTCAGCCCCAGCATTTT.

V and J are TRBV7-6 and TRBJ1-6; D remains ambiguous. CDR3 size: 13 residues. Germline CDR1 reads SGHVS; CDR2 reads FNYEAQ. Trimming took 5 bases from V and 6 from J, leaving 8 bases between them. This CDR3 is CASSLNSNSPLHF. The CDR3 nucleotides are TGTGCCAGCAGCCTCAACAGTAATTCACCCCTCCACTTT. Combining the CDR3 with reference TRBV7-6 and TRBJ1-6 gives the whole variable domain GAGVSQSPRYKVTKRGQDVALRCDPISGHVSLYWYRQALGQGPEFLTYFNYEAQQDKSGLPNDRFSAERPEGSISTLTIQRTEQRDSAMYRCASSLNSNSPLHFGNGTRLTVT.

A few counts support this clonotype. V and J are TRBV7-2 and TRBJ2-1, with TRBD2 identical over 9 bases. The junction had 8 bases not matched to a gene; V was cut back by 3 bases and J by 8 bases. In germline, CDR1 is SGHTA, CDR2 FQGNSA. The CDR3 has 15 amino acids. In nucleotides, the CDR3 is TGTGCCAGCAGCTTGCGGGGGGGCCCGACCGATGAGCAGTTCTTC. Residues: CASSLRGGPTDEQFF.

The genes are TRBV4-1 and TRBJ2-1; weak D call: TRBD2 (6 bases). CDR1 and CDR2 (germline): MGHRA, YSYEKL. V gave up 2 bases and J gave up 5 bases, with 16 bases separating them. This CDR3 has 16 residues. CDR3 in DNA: TGCGCCAGCAGCCAACCCGTAATAGCGGTGAACAATGAGCAGTTCTTC. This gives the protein CASSQPVIAVNNEQFF.

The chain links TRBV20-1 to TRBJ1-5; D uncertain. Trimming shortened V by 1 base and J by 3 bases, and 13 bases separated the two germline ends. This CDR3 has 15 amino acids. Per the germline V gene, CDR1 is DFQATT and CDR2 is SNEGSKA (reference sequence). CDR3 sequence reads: CSARVAGLTNQPQHF. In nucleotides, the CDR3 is TGCAGTGCTAGAGTTGCAGGCCTTACCAATCAGCCCCAGCATTTT.

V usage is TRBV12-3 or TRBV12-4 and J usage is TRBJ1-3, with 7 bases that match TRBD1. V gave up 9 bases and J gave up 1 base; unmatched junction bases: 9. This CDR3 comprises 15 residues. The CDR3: CASPSMTGSGNTIYF. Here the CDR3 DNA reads TGTGCCAGTCCCTCGATGACAGGGTCTGGAAACACCATATATTTT.

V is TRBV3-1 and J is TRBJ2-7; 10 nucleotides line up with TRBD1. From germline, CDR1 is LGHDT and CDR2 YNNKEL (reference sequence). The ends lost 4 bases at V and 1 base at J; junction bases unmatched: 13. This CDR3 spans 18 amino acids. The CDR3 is CASSLGLPGQGSSYEQYF. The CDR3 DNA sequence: TGTGCCAGCAGCCTGGGCCTCCCGGGACAGGGGTCTTCCTACGAGCAGTACTTC.

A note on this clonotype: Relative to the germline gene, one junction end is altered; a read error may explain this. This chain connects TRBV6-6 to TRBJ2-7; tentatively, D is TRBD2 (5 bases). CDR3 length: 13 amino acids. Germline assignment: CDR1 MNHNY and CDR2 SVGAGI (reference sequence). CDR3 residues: CASSMDFSDEQYF. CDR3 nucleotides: TGTGCCAGCAGTATGGACTTCTCCGACGAGCAGTACTTC.

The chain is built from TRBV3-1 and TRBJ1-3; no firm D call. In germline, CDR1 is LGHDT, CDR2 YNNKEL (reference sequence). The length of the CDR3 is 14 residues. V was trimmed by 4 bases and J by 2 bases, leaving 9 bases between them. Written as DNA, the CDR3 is TGTGCCAGCAGCCTTTCGTCGGCTGGAAACACCATATATTTT. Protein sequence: CASSLSSAGNTIYF.